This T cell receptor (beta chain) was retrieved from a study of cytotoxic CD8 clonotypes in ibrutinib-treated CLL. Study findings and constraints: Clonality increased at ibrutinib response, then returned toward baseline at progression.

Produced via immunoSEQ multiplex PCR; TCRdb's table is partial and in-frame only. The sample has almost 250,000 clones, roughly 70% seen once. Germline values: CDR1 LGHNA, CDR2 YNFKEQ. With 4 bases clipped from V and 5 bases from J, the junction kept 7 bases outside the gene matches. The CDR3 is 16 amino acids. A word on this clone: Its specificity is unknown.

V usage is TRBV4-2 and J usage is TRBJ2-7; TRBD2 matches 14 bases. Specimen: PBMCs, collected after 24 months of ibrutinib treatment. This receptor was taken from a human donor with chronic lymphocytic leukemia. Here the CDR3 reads CASSRDGTSGSHEQYF. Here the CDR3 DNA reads TGTGCCAGCAGCCGAGATGGGACTAGCGGGAGCCACGAGCAGTACTTC.